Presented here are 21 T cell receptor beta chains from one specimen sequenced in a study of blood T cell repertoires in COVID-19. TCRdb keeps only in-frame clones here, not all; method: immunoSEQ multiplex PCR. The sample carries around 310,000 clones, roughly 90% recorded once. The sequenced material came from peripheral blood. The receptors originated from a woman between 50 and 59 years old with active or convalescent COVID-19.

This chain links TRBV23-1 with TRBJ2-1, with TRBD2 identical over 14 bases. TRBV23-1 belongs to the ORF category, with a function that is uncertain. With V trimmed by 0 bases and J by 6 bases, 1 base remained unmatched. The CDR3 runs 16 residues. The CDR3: CASSQSGLAGVNEQFF. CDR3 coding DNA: TGCGCCAGCAGTCAATCGGGACTAGCGGGAGTCAATGAGCAGTTCTTC.

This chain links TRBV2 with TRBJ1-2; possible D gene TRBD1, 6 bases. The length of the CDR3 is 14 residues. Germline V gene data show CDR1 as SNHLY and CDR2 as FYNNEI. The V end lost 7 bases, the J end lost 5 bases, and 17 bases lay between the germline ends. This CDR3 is CASKGEGVSYGYTF. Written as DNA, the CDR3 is TGTGCCAGCAAGGGGGAGGGGGTATCTTATGGCTACACCTTC.

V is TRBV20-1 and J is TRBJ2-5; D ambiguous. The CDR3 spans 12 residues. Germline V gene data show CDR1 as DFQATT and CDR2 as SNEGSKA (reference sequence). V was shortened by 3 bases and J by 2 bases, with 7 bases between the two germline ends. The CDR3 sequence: CSASVQQETQYF. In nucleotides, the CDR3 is TGCAGTGCTAGTGTCCAGCAAGAGACCCAGTACTTC.

Written as DNA, the CDR3 is TGTGCCAGTAGCAGAACAGGGGTTGAAAGGGAGAGGTTCTTC. Translating gives CASSRTGVERERFF. J is TRBJ2-1 and V is TRBV6-2 or TRBV6-3, with 7 bases fitting TRBD1. The CDR3 length is 14 residues. Germline V CDR1 and CDR2: MNHEY, SVGEGT. V was pared by 9 bases and J by 15 bases, with 20 bases of the junction left unmatched.

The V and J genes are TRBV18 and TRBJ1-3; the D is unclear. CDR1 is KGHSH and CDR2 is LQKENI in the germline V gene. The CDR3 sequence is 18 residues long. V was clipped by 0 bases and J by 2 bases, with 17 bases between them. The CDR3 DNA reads TGTGCCAGCTCACCACCGGGAGTCAGCTCATTTACTGGAAACACCATATATTTT. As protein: CASSPPGVSSFTGNTIYF.

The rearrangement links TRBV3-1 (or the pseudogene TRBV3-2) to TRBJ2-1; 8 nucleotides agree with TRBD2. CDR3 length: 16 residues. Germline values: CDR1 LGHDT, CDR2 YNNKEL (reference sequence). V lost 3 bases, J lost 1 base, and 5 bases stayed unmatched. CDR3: CASSHYGRGSYNEQFF. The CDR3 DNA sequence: TGTGCCAGCAGCCATTACGGGAGGGGTTCCTACAATGAGCAGTTCTTC.

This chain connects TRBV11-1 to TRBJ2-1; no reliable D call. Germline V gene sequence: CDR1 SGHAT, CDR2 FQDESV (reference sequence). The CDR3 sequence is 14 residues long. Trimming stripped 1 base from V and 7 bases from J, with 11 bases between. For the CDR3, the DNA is TGTGCCAGCAGCTTAGGTTCTCCCCGGAATGAGCAGTTCTTC. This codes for CASSLGSPRNEQFF.

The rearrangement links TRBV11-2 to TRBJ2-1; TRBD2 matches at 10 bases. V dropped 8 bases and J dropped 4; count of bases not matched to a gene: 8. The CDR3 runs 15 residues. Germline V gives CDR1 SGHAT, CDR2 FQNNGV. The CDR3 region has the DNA TGTGCCAGCCACCCGGGACTAGCGTTTTACAATGAGCAGTTCTTC. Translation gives CASHPGLAFYNEQFF.

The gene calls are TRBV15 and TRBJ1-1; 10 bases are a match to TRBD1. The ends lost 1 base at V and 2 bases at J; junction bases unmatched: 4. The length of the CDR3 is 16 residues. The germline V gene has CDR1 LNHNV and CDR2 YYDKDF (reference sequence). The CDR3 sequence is CATSRAPTGGNTEAFF. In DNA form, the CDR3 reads TGTGCCACCAGCAGAGCTCCGACAGGGGGCAACACTGAAGCTTTCTTT.

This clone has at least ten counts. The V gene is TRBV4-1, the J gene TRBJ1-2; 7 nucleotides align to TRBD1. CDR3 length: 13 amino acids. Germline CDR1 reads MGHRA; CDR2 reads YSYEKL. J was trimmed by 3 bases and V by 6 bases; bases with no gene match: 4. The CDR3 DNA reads TGCGCCAGCAGGCGGACAGGAGACTATGGCTACACCTTC. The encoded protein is CASRRTGDYGYTF.

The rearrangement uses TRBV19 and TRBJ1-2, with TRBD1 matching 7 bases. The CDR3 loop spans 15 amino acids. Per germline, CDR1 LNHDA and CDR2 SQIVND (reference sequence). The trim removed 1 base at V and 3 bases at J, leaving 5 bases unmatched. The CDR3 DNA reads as TGTGCCAGTAGTATAGGAGGGGGACAGTACTATGGCTACACCTTC. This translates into CASSIGGGQYYGYTF.

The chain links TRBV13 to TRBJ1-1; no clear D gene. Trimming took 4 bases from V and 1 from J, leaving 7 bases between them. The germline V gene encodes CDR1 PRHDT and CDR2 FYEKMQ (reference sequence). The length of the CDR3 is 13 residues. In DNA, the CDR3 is TGTGCCAGCAGCTCTAATAGGAACACTGAAGCTTTCTTT. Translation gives CASSSNRNTEAFF.

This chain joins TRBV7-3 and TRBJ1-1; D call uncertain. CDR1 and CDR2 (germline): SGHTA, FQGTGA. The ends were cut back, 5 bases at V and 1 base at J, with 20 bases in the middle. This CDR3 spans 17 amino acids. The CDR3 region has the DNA TGTGCCAGCAGCCCTCAAGGGCGGGGTTATAAGAACACTGAAGCTTTCTTT. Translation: CASSPQGRGYKNTEAFF.

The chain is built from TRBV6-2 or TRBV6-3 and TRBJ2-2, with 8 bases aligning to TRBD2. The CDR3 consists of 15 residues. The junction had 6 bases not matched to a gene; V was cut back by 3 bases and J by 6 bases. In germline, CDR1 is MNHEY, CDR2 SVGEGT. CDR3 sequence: CASSYRRGASGELFF. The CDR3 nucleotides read TGTGCCAGCAGTTATAGGCGGGGGGCCTCCGGGGAGCTGTTTTTT.

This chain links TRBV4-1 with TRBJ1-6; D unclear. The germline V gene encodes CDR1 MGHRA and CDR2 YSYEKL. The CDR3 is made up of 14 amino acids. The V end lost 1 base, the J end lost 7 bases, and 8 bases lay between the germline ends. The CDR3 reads CASSQAQWNSPLHF. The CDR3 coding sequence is TGCGCCAGCAGCCAAGCACAGTGGAATTCACCCCTCCACTTT.

DNA of the CDR3: TGTGCCAGCAGGCCCGGGGGAGGGAACACTGAAGCTTTCTTT. Translating gives CASRPGGGNTEAFF. The V call is TRBV25-1, the J call TRBJ1-1, with TRBD1 as a possible D gene (5 bases). The CDR3 loop spans 14 amino acids. Trimming shortened V by 6 bases and J by 1 base, and 12 bases separated the two germline ends. Germline lookup yields CDR1 MGHDK and CDR2 SYGVNS.

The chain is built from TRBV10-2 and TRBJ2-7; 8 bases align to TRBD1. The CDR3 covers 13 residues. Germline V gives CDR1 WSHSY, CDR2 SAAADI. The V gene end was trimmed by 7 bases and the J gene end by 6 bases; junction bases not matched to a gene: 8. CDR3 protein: CASTRQGWIEQYF. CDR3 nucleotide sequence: TGCGCCAGCACGCGACAGGGGTGGATCGAGCAGTACTTC.

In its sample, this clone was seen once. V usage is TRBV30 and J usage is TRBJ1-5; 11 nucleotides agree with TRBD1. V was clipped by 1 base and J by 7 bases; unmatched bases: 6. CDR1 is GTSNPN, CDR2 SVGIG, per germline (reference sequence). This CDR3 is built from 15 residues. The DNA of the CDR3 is TGTGCCTGGAGTGGTGGACAGGGGGCAGGACAGCCCCAGCATTTT. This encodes CAWSGGQGAGQPQHF.

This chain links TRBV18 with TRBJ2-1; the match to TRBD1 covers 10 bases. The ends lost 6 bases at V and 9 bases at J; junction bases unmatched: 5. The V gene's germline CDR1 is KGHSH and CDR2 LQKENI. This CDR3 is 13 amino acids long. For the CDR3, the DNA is TGTGCCAGCTCGGCGACAGGGGGCGGTGAGCAGTTCTTC. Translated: CASSATGGGEQFF.

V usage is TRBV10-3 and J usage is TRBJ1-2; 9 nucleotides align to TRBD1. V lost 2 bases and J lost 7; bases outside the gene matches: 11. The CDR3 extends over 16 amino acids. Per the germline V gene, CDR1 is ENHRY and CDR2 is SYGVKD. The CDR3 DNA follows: TGTGCCATCAGTGAGGGGGGACAGGGAATACGTCCTGGCTACACCTTC. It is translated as CAISEGGQGIRPGYTF.

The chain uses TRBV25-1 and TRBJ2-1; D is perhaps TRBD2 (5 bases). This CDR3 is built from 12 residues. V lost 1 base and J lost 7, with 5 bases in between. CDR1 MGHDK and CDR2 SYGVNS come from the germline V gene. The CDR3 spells CASSEWRNEQFF. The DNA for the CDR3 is TGTGCCAGCAGTGAATGGAGGAATGAGCAGTTCTTC.